The T cell receptor (beta chain) described here comes from a study of CD8+CD57+ T cells in acquired aplastic anemia. Profiles of TCR beta VDJ and CDR3 were generated from a genomic DNA template. TCRdb reanalysed the reads using MiXCR and keeps one entry per CDR3 protein. The repertoire holds 300,000 or so distinct CDR3 sequences, with roughly 53% as singletons. V was clipped by 5 bases and J by 0 bases; unmatched bases: 4. The CDR3 extends over 16 amino acids. The germline V gene encodes CDR1 SGHVS and CDR2 FNYEAQ. Patients sequenced had flow cytometry evidence of CD8+CD57+ cell expansion. This rearrangement joins TRBV7-6 to TRBJ2-1; 10 bases are shared with TRBD2. Input material: sorted CD4+, CD8+, or CD8+CD57+ T cells (not recorded which) from PBMCs. This clonotype was sampled from a human donor with aplastic anemia. The CDR3 region has the DNA TGTGCCAGCAGCGGAGCGGGGGGGACCTCCTACAATGAGCAGTTCTTC. Residues: CASSGAGGTSYNEQFF.